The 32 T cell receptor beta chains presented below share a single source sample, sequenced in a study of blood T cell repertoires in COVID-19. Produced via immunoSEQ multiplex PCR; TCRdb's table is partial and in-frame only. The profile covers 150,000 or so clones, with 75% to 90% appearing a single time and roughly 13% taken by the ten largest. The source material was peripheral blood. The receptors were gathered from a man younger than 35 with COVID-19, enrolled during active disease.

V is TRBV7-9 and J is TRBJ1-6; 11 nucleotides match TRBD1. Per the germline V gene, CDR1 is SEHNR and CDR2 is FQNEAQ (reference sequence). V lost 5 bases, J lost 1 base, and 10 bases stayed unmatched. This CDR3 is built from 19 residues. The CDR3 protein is CASSGAWTGGFSYNSPLHF. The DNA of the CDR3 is TGTGCCAGCAGCGGGGCCTGGACAGGGGGCTTTTCCTATAATTCACCCCTCCACTTT.

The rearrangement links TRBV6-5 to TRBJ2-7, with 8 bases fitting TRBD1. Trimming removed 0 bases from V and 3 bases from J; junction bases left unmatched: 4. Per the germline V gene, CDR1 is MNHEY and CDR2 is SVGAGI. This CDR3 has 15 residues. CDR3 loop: CASSYSGGTGYEQYF. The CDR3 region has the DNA TGTGCCAGCAGTTACTCTGGGGGGACAGGCTACGAGCAGTACTTC.

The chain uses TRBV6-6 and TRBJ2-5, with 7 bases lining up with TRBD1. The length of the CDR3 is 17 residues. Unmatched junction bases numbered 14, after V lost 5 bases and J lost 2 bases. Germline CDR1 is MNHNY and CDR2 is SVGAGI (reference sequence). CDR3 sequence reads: CASSHGPTGTEQETQYF. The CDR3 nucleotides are TGTGCCAGCAGTCACGGCCCCACCGGGACAGAACAAGAGACCCAGTACTTC.

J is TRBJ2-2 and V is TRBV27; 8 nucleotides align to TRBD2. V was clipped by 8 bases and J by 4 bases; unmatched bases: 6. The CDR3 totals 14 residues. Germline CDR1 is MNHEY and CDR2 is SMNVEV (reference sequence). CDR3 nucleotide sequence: TGTGCCAGCCTTAGCGGGAAACTCACCGGGGAGCTGTTTTTT. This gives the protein CASLSGKLTGELFF.

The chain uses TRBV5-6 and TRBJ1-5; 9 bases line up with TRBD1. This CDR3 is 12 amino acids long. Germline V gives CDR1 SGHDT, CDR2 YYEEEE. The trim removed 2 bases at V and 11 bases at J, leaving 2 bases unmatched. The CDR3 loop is CASSFGQGSQHF. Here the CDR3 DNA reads TGTGCCAGCAGCTTCGGACAGGGGTCCCAGCATTTT.

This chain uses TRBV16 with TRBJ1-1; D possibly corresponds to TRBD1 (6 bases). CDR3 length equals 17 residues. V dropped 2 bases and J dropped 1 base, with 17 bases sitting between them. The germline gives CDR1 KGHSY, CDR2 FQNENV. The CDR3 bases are TGTGCCAGCAGCCAAGCGGTGGCAGGGGATTCGAACACTGAAGCTTTCTTT. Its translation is CASSQAVAGDSNTEAFF.

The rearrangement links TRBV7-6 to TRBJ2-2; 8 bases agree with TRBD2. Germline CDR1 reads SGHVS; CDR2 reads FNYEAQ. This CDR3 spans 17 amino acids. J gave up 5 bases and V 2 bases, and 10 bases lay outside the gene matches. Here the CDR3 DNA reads TGTGCCAGCAGCTTATTCGGAACTAGCGGATTGACCGGGGAGCTGTTTTTT. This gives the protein CASSLFGTSGLTGELFF.

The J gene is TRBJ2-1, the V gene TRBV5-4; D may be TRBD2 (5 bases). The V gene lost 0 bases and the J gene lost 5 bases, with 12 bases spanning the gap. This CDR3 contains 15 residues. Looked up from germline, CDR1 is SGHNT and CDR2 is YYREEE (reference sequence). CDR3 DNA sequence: TGTGCCAGCAGCTTGGGAGGGTTTAGGGACAATGAGCAGTTCTTC. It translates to CASSLGGFRDNEQFF.

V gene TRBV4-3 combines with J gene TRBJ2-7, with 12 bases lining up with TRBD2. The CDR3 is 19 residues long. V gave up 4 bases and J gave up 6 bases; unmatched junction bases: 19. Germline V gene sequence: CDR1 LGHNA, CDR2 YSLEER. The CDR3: CASSLPGGLAGGPSGEQYF. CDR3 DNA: TGCGCCAGCAGCCTTCCAGGGGGCCTAGCGGGAGGGCCCTCGGGCGAGCAGTACTTC.

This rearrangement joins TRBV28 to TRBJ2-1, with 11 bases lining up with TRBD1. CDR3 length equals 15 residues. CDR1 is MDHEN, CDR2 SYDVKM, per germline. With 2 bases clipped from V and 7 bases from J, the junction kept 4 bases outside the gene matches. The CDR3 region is CASSLGQGAFNEQFF. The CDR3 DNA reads TGTGCCAGCAGTTTAGGACAGGGGGCGTTTAATGAGCAGTTCTTC.

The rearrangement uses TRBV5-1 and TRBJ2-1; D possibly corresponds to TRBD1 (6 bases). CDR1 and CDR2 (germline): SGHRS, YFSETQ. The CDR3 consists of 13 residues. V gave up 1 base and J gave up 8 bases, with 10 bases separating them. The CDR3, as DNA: TGCGCCAGCAGCTTGTCAAACAGGGATGAGCAGTTCTTC. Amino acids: CASSLSNRDEQFF.

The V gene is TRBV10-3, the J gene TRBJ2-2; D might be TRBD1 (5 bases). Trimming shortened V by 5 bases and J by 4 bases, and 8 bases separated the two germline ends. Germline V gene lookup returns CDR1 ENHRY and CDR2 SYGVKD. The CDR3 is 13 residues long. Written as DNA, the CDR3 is TGTGCCATCAGTCGCGACAGCACCGGGGAGCTGTTTTTT. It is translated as CAISRDSTGELFF.

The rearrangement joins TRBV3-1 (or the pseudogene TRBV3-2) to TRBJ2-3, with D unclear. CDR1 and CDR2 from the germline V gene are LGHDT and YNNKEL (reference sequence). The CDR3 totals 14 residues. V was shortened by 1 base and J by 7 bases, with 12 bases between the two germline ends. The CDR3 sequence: CASSQVALPHTQYF. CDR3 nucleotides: TGTGCCAGCAGCCAAGTGGCCCTCCCTCATACGCAGTATTTT.

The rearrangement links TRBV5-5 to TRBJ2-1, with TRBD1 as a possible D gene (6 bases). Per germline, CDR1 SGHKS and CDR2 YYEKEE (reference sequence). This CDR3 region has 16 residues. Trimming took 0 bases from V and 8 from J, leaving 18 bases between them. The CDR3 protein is CASSLVPPAQGDEQFF. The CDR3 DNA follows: TGTGCCAGCAGCTTGGTTCCCCCTGCACAGGGCGATGAGCAGTTCTTC. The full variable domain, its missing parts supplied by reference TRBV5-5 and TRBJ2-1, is DAGVTQSPTHLIKTRGQQVTLRCSPISGHKSVSWYQQVLGQGPQFIFQYYEKEERGRGNFPDRFSARQFPNYSSELNVNALLLGDSALYLCASSLVPPAQGDEQFFGPGTRLTVL.

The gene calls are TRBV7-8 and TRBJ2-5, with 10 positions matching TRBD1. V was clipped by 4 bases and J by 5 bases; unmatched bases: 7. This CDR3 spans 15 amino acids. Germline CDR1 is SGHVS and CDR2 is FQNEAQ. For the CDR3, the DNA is TGTGCCAGCAGCTCGGACAGGGGGTTTTCGGAGACCCAGTACTTC. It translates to CASSSDRGFSETQYF. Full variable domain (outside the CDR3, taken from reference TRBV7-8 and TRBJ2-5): GAGVSQSPRYKVAKRGQDVALRCDPISGHVSLFWYQQALGQGPEFLTYFQNEAQLDKSGLPSDRFFAERPEGSVSTLKIQRTQQEDSAVYLCASSSDRGFSETQYFGPGTRLLVL.

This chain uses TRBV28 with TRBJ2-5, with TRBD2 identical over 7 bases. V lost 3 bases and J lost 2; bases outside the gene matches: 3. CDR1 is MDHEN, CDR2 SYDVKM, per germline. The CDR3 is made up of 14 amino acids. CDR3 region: CASSFLAEQETQYF. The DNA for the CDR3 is TGTGCCAGCAGTTTCCTAGCGGAACAAGAGACCCAGTACTTC.

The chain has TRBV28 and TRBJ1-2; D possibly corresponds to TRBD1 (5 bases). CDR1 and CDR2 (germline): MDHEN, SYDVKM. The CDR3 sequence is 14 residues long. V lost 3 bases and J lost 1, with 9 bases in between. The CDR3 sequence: CASSLGQGNYGYTF. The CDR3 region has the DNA TGTGCCAGCAGTTTGGGGCAGGGTAACTATGGCTACACCTTC.

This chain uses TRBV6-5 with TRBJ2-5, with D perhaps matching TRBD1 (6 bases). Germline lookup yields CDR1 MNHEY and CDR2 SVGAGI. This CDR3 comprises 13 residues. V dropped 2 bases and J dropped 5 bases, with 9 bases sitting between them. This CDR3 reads CASSYGTPETQYF. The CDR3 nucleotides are TGTGCCAGCAGTTACGGGACACCTGAGACCCAGTACTTC.

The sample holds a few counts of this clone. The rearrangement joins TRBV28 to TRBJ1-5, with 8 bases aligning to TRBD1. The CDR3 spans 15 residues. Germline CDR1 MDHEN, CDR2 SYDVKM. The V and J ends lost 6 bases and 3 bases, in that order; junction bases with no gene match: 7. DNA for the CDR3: TGTGCCAGCAGAGAGACAGGGGCCTCCAATCAGCCCCAGCATTTT. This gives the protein CASRETGASNQPQHF.

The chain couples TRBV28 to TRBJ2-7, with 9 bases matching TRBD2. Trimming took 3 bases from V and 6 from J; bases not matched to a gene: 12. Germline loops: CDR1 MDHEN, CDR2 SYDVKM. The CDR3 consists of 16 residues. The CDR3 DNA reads TGTGCCAGCAGTTTCCAGGGGTTAGCGGGAGAGGGCGAGCAGTACTTC. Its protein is CASSFQGLAGEGEQYF.

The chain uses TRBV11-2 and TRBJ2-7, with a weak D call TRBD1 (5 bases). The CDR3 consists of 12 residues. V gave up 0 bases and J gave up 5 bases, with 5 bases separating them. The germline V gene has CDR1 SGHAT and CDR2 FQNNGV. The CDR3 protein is CASSLDRDEQYF. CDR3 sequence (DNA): TGTGCCAGCAGCTTAGACAGGGACGAGCAGTACTTC.

The CDR3 loop reads CASGRGQPQHF. CDR3 nucleotide sequence: TGTGCCAGCGGGAGAGGGCAGCCCCAGCATTTT. J is TRBJ1-5 and V is TRBV6-5; D gene uncertain. V lost 8 bases and J lost 7, with 9 bases in between. CDR3 length equals 11 residues. CDR1 and CDR2 (germline): MNHEY, SVGAGI.

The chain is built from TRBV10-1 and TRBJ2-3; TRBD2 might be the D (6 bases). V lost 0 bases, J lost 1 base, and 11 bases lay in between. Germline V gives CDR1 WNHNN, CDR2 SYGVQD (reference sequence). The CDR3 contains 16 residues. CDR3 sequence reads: CASSESFGSGTDTQYF. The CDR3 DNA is TGCGCCAGCAGTGAGTCGTTCGGGAGTGGCACAGATACGCAGTATTTT.

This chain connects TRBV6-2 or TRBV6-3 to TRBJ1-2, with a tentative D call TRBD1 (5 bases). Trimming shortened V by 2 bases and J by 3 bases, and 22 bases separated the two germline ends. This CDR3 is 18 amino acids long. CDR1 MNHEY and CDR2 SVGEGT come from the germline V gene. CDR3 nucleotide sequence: TGTGCCAGCAGTTACCGCGGGACGGGCCTTTTTGTGGACTATGGCTACACCTTC. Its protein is CASSYRGTGLFVDYGYTF.

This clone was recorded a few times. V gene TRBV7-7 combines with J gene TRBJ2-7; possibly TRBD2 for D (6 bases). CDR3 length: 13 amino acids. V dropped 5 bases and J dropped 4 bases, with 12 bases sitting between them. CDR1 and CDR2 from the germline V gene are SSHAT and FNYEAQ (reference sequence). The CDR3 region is CASSRGTSYEQYF. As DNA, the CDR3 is TGTGCCAGCAGCCGGGGGACTTCGTACGAGCAGTACTTC.

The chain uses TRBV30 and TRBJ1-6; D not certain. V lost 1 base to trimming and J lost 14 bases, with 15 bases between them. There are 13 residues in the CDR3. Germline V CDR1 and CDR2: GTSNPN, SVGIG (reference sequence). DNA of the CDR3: TGTGCCTGGAGTGATGAGGGCGCGGGGTCCCTCCACTTT. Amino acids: CAWSDEGAGSLHF. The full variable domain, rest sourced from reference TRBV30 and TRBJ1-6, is SQTIHQWPATLVQPVGSPLSLECTVEGTSNPNLYWYRQAAGRGLQLLFYSVGIGQISSEVPQNLSASRPQDRQFILSSKKLLLSDSGFYLCAWSDEGAGSLHFGNGTRLTVT.

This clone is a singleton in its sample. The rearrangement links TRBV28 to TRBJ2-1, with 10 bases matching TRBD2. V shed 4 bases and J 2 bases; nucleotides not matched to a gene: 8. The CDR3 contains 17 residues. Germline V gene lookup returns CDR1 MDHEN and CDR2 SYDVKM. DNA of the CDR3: TGTGCCAGCAGTTCGCCCTTCAGCGGGAGGGCCTACAATGAGCAGTTCTTC. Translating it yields CASSSPFSGRAYNEQFF.

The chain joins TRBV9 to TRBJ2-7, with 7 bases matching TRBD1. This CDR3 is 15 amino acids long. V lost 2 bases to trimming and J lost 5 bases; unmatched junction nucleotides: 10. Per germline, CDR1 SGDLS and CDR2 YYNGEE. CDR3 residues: CASSVGATGSHEQYF. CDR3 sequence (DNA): TGTGCCAGCAGCGTTGGGGCGACAGGGTCCCACGAGCAGTACTTC.

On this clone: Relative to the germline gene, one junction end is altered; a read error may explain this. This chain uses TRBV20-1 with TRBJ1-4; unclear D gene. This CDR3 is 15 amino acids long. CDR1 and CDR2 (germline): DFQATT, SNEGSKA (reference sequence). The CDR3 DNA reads TGCAGTGCTAGTGAAATGGGTGGAACTAATGAAAAACTGCTTTTT. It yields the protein CSASEMGGTNEKLLF.

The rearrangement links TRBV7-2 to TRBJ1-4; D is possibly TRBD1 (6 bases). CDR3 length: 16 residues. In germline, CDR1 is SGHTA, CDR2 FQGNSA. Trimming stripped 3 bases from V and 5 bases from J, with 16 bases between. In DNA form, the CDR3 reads TGTGCCAGCAGCTTTGAGGGGAGGGGGAACAATGAAAAACTGTTTTTT. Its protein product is CASSFEGRGNNEKLFF.

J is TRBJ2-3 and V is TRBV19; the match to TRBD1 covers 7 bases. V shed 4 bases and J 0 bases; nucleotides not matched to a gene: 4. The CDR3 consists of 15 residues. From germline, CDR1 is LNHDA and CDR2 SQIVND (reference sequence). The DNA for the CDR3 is TGTGCCAGTAGTACGACAGGGATTAGCACAGATACGCAGTATTTT. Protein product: CASSTTGISTDTQYF.

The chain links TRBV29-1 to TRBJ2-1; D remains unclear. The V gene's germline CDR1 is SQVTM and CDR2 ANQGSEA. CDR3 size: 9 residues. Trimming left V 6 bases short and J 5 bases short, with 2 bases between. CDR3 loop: CSVDNEQFF. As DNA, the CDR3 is TGCAGCGTCGACAATGAGCAGTTCTTC.